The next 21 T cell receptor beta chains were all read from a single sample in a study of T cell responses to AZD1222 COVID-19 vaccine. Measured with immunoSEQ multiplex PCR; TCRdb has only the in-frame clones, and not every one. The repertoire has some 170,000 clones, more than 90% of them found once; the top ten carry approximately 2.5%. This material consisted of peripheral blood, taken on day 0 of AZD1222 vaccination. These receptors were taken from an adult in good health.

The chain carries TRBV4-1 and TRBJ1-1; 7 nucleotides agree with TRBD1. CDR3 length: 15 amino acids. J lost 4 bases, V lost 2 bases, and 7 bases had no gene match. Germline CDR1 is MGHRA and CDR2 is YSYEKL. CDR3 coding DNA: TGCGCCAGCAGCCAACCGTGGCAGGGGGTCACTGAAGCTTTCTTT. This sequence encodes CASSQPWQGVTEAFF.

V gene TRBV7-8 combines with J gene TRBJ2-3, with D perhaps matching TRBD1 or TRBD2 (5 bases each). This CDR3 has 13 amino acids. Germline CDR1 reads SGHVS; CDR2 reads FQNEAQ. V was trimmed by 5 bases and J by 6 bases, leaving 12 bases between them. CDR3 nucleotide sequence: TGTGCCAGCAGCCCAGGTTGGGGGGATACGCAGTATTTT. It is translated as CASSPGWGDTQYF.

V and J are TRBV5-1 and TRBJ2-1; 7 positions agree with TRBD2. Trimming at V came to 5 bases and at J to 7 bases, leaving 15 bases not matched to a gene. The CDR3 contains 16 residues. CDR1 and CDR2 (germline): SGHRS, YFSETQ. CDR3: CASSLAPMAGVNEQFF. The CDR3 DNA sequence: TGCGCCAGCAGTCTGGCTCCAATGGCGGGAGTTAATGAGCAGTTCTTC.

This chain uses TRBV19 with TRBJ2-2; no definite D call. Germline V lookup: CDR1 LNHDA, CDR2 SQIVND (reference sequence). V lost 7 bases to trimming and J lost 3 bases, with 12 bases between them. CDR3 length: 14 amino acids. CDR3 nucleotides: TGTGCCAGTAAGCCCGGACCGGACACCGGGGAGCTGTTTTTT. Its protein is CASKPGPDTGELFF. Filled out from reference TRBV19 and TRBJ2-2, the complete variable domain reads DGGITQSPKYLFRKEGQNVTLSCEQNLNHDAMYWYRQDPGQGLRLIYYSQIVNDFQKGDIAEGYSVSREKKESFPLTVTSAQKNPTAFYLCASKPGPDTGELFFGEGSRLTVL.

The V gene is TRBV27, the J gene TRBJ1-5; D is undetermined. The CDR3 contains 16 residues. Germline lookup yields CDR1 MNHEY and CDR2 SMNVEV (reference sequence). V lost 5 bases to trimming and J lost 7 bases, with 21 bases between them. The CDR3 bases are TGTGCCAGCAGTCCCATGACGGGCCGGGCCGGACAGCCCCAGCATTTT. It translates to CASSPMTGRAGQPQHF.

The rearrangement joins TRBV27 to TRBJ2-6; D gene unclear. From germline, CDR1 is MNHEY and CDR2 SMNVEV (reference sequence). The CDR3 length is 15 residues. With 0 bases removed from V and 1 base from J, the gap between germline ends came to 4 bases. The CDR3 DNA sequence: TGTGCCAGCAGTTTATCGAGTTCTGGGGCCAACGTCCTGACTTTC. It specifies CASSLSSSGANVLTF.

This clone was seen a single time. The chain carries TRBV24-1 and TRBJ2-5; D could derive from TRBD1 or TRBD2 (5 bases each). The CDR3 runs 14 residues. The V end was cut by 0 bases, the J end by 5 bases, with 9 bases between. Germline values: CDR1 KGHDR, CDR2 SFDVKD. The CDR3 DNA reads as TGTGCCACCAGTGATTTGCAGGGCGGGGAGACCCAGTACTTC. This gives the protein CATSDLQGGETQYF.

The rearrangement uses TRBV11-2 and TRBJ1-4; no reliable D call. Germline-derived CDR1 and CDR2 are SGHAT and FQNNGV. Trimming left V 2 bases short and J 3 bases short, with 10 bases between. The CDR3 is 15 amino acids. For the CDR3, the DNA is TGTGCCAGCAGCTTAAGGGCAGCAGCTAATGAAAAACTGTTTTTT. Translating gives CASSLRAAANEKLFF.

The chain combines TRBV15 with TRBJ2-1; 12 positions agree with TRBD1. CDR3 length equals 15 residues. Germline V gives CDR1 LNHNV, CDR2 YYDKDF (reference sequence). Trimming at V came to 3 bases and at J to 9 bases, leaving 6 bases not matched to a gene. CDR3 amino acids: CATSRGDRGRIEQFF. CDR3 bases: TGTGCCACCAGCAGGGGGGACAGGGGGCGGATTGAGCAGTTCTTC.

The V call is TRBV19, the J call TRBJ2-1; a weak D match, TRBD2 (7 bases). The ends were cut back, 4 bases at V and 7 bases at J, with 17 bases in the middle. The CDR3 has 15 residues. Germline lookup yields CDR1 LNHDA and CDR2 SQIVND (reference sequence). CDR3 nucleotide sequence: TGTGCCAGTAGTAGCGGGGGCAGGTCTCGAAATGAGCAGTTCTTC. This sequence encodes CASSSGGRSRNEQFF.

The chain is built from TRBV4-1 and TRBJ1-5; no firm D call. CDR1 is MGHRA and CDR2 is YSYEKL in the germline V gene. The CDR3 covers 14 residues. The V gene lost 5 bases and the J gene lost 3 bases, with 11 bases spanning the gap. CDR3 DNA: TGCGCCAGCAGCAGCGGGAACAACAATCAGCCCCAGCATTTT. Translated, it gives CASSSGNNNQPQHF.

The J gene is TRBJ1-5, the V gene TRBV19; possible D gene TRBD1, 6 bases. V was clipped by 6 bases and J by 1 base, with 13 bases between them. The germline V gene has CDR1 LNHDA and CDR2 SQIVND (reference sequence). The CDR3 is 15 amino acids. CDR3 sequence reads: CASSTQGLSNQPQHF. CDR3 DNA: TGTGCCAGTAGCACGCAGGGGTTGAGCAATCAGCCCCAGCATTTT.

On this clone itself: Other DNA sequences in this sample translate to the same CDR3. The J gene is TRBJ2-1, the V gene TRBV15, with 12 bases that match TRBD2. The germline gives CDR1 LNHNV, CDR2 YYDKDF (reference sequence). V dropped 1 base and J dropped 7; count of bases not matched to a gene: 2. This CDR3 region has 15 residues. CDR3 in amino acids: CATSRGLAGVNEQFF. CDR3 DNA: TGTGCCACCAGCAGAGGACTAGCGGGAGTTAATGAGCAGTTCTTC.

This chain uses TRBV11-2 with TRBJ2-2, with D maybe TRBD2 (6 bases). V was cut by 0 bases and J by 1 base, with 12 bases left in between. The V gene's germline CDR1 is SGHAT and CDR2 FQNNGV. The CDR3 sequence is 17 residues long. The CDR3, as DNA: TGTGCCAGCAGCTTAGATCGGGTGGGACTGAACACCGGGGAGCTGTTTTTT. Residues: CASSLDRVGLNTGELFF.

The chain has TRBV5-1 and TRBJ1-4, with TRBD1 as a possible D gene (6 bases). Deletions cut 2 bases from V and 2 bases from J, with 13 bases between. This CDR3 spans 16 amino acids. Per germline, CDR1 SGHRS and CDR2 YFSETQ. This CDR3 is CASSLSGQTTNEKLFF. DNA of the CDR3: TGCGCCAGCAGCTTAAGCGGACAGACGACTAATGAAAAACTGTTTTTT.

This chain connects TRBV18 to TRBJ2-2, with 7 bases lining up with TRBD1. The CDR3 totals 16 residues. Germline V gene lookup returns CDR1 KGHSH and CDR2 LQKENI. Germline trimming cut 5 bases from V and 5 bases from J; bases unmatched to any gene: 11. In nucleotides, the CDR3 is TGTGCCAGCTCATCCGACAGGGAGAGATCAACCGGGGAGCTGTTTTTT. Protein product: CASSSDRERSTGELFF.

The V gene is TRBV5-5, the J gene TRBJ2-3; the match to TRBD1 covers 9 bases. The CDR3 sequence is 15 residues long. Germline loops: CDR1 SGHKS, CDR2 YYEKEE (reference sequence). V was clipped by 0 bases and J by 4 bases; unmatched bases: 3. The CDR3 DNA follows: TGTGCCAGCAGCTTGGACAGGGGGCAGGCAGATACGCAGTATTTT. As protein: CASSLDRGQADTQYF.

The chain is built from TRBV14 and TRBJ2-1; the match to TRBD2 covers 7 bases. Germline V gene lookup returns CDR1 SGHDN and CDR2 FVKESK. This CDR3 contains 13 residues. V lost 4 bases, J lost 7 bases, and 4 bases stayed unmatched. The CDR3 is CASSLWRENEQFF. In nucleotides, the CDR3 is TGTGCCAGCAGCCTGTGGCGGGAGAATGAGCAGTTCTTC.

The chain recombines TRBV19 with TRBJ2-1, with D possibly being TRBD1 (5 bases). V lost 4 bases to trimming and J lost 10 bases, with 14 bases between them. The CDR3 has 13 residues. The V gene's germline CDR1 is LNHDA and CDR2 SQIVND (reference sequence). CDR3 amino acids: CASSTTRQGEQFF. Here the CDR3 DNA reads TGTGCCAGTAGTACAACACGGCAGGGCGAGCAGTTCTTC.

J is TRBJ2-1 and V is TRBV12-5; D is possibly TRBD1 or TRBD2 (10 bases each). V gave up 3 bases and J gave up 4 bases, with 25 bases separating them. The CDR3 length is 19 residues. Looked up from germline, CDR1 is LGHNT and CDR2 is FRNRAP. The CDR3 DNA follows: TGTGCTAGTGGTTTAGGACAGGGGGGGACTAGCGCTAAATACAATGAGCAGTTCTTC. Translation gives CASGLGQGGTSAKYNEQFF.

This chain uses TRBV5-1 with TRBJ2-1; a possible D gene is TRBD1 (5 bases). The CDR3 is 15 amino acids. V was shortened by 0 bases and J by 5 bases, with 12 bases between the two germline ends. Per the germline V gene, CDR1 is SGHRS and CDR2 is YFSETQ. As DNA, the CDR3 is TGCGCCAGCAGCTTGGTTGCAGGGCCCAACAATGAGCAGTTCTTC. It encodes CASSLVAGPNNEQFF.